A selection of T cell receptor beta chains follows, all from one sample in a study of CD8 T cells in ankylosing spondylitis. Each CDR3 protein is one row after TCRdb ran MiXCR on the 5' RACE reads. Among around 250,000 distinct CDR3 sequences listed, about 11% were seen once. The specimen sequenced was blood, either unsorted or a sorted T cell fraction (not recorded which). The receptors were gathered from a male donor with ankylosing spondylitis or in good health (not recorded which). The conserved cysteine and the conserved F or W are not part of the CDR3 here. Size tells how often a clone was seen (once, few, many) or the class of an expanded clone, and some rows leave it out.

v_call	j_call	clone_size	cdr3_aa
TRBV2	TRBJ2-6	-	AERGSGANVLT
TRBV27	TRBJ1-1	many	ASSPRDISRVNTEAF
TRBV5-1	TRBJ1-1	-	ASSLGGAQGRTEAF
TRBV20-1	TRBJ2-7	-	SARPPRGPSYEQY
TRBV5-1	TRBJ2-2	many	ASSWTGTTNTGELF
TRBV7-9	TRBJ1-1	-	ASSLQAPSGAF
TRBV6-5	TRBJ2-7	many	ASSFGQNYEQY
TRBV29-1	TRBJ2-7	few	SDPTGGY
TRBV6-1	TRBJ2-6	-	ASSERGTGANVLT
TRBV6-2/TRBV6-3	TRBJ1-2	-	ASSLTASYGYT
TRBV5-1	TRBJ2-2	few	ASSFESRARELF
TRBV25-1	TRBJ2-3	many	ASSTGEGTDTQY
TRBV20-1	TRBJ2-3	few	SAGEYTTSTDTQY
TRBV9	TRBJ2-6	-	ASSPRQNSGANVLT
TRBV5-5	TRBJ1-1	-	ASSPRTGPGRDEAF
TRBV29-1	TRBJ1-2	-	SAEPRVGGYT
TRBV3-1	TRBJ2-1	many	ASSQASGKVHEQF
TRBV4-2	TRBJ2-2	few	ASSRSGSNTGELF
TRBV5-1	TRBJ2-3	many	ASRAGTAVTDTQY
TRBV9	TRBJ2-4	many	ASSVGLAGQNIQY
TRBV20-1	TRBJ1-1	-	SVRGGNTEAF
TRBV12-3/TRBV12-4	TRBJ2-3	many	ASSSGQGARDTQY
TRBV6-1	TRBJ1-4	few	ASSLSDRGLEKLF
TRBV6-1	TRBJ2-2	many	ASSIRVSTGELF
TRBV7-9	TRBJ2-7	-	ASSPPREYEQY
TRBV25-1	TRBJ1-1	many	ASSELTGRMTEAF
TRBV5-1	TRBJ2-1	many	ASSLVPAGGPPNEQF
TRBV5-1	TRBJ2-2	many	ASSLVGTGELF
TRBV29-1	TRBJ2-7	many	SVGGTNKYEQY
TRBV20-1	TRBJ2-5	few	SAARLAGQETQY
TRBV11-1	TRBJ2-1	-	ASSRGLADNEQF
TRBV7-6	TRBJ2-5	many	ASSLRVRETQY
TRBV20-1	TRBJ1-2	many	SAITGLNGYT
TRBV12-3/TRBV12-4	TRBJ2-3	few	ASSAGLAGFTDTQY
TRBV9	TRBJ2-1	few	ASSVTGDSYNEQF
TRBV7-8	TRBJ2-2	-	ASKSSGAHTGELF
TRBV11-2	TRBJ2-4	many	ASSSPGTSGRPQY
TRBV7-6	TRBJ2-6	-	ASGGGAGANVLT
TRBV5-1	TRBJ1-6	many	ASREAGGSPLH
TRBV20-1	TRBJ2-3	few	SARPSGSTDTQY